This TCR beta chain was documented in a study of CD8+ T cells in alopecia areata. The study, taken as a whole, reports: With patients, TCR sharing proved less clear than in mice, a difference possibly related to HLA.

Comment on this clone: Its antigen is currently unknown.

The CDR3 consists of 12 residues. Germline-derived CDR1 and CDR2 are GTSNPN and SVGIG (reference sequence). V lost 4 bases, J lost 0 bases, and 6 bases lay in between. Sequencing used cDNA as its template, made by extracting RNA and reverse transcribing it. The table came from immunoSEQ multiplex PCR; TCRdb's copy has only in-frame clones and leaves some out. The table records a few hundred thousand clones, roughly 56% of them present only once. The rearrangement joins TRBV30 to TRBJ1-1; D is uncertain. This TCR was sampled from a human donor in good health. The source material was CD8+ T cells sorted from blood. CDR3 sequence reads: CAWTSVNTEAFF. The CDR3, as DNA: TGTGCCTGGACGTCGGTGAACACTGAAGCTTTCTTT.